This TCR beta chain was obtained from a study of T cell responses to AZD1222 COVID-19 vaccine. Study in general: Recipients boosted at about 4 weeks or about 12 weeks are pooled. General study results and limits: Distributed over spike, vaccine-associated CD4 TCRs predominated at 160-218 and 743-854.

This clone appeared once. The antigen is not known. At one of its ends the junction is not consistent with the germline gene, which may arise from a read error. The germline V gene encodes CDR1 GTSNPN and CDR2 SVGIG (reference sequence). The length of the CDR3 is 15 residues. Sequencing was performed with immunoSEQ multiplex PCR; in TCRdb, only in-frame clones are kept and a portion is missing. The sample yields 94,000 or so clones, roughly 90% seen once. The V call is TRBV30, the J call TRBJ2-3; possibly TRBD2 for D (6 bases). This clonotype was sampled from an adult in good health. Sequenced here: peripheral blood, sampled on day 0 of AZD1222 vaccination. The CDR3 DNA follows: TGTGCCCGGAGGGCAGGGTGGGGGGGCACAGATACGCAGTATTTT. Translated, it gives CARRAGWGGTDTQYF. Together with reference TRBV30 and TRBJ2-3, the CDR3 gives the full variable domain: SQTIHQWPATLVQPVGSPLSLECTVEGTSNPNLYWYRQAAGRGLQLLFYSVGIGQISSEVPQNLSASRPQDRQFILSSKKLLLSDSGFYLCARRAGWGGTDTQYFGPGTRLTVL.